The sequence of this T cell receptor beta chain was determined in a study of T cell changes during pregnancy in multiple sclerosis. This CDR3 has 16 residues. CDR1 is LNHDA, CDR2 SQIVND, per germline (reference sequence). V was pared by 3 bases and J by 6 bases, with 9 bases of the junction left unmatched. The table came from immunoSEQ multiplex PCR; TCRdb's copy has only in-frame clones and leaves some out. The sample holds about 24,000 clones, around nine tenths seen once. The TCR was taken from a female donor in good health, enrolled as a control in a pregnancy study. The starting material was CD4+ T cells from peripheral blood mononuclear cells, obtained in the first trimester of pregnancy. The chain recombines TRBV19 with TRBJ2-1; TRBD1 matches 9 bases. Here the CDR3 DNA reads TGTGCCAGTAGTATCCAAGTCGGGACAGGGTCCAATGAGCAGTTCTTC. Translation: CASSIQVGTGSNEQFF.